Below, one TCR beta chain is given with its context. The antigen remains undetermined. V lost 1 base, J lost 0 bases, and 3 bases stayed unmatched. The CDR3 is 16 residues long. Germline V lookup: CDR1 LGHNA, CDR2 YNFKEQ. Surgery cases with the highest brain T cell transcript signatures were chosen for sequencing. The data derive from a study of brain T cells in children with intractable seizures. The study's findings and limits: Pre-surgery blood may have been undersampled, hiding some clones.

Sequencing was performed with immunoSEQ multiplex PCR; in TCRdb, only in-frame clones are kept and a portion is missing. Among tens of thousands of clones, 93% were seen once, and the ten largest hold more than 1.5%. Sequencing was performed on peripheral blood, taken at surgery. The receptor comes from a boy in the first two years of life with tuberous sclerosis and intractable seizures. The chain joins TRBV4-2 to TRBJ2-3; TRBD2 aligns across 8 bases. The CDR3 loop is CASSQVGGGSTDTQYF. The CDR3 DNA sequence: TGTGCCAGCAGCCAAGTCGGCGGGGGGAGCACAGATACGCAGTATTTT.